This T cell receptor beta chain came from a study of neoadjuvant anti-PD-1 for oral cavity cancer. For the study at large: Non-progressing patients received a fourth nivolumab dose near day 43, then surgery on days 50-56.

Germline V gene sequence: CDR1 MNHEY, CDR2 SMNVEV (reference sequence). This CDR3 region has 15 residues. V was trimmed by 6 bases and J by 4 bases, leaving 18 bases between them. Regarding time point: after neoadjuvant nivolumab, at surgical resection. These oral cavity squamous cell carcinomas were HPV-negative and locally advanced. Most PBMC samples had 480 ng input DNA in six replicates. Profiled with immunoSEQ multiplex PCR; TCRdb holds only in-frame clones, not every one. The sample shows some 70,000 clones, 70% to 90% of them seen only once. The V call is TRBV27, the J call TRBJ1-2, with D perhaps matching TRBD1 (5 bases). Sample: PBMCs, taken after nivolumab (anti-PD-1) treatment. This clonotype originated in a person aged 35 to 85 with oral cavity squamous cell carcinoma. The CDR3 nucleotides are TGTGCCAGCAGCCTAGGGACGGCGGCTGTCTATGGCTACACCTTC. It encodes CASSLGTAAVYGYTF.